The 32 T cell receptor beta chains given below trace back to one sample, sequenced in a study of cytomegalovirus exposure and HLA in healthy donors. The PCR had 60 Vbeta and 13 Jbeta primers. Using immunoSEQ multiplex PCR, the repertoire was profiled, and TCRdb retains in-frame clones only, with some absent. This repertoire includes about 120,000 clones. Sequenced material: PBMCs. Every receptor here comes from a man aged 40-49 years in good health and CMV-seropositive.

The CDR3 sequence: CAWSVWGGMNTEAFF. The CDR3 DNA reads TGTGCCTGGAGTGTATGGGGGGGTATGAACACTGAAGCTTTCTTT. The chain joins TRBV30 to TRBJ1-1; possible D gene TRBD1, 5 bases. V was trimmed by 0 bases and J by 0 bases, leaving 11 bases between them. This CDR3 is 15 amino acids long. Germline assignment: CDR1 GTSNPN and CDR2 SVGIG (reference sequence).

J is TRBJ2-1 and V is TRBV27, with 10 bases lining up with TRBD1. CDR1 and CDR2 (germline): MNHEY, SMNVEV (reference sequence). The ends lost 6 bases at V and 5 bases at J; junction bases unmatched: 10. This CDR3 contains 16 residues. CDR3 nucleotide sequence: TGTGCCAGCAGCCGCGAAAGGACAGGGGGGAACAATGAGCAGTTCTTC. This translates into CASSRERTGGNNEQFF.

This chain links TRBV15 with TRBJ2-2; a weak D match, TRBD2 (6 bases). Per the germline V gene, CDR1 is LNHNV and CDR2 is YYDKDF (reference sequence). The CDR3 totals 17 residues. V was shortened by 0 bases and J by 0 bases, with 11 bases between the two germline ends. The CDR3: CATSRDSAGPNTGELFF. The CDR3 nucleotides are TGTGCCACCAGCAGAGATTCGGCGGGGCCGAACACCGGGGAGCTGTTTTTT.

This chain joins TRBV7-9 and TRBJ2-1; 9 bases line up with TRBD2. The CDR3 runs 15 residues. In germline, CDR1 is SEHNR, CDR2 FQNEAQ (reference sequence). V lost 1 base, J lost 4 bases, and 2 bases stayed unmatched. DNA for the CDR3: TGTGCCAGCAGCTTAGGACTAGCGGAGTACAATGAGCAGTTCTTC. Translated: CASSLGLAEYNEQFF.

This chain links TRBV4-1 with TRBJ1-1; 8 nucleotides match TRBD1. This CDR3 has 15 amino acids. The germline V gene encodes CDR1 MGHRA and CDR2 YSYEKL. V dropped 2 bases and J dropped 0; count of bases not matched to a gene: 2. The CDR3: CASSQLDRVNTEAFF. The CDR3 DNA reads TGCGCCAGCAGCCAATTGGACAGGGTGAACACTGAAGCTTTCTTT.

The V call is TRBV12-5, the J call TRBJ2-3, with 9 bases fitting TRBD2. Germline trimming cut 4 bases from V and 0 bases from J; bases unmatched to any gene: 2. The CDR3 spans 15 residues. Germline values: CDR1 LGHNT, CDR2 FRNRAP. This CDR3 is CASGSSGASTDTQYF. CDR3 bases: TGTGCTAGTGGTTCTAGCGGGGCTAGCACAGATACGCAGTATTTT.

The rearrangement uses TRBV29-1 and TRBJ2-7; TRBD1 is a possible D gene (5 bases). Germline loops: CDR1 SQVTM, CDR2 ANQGSEA. V was trimmed by 4 bases and J by 2 bases, leaving 9 bases between them. The CDR3 spans 12 residues. Here the CDR3 reads CSVARVPYEQYF. CDR3 sequence (DNA): TGCAGCGTTGCCAGGGTCCCCTACGAGCAGTACTTC.

The gene calls are TRBV28 and TRBJ1-1; D gene uncertain. CDR3 size: 15 residues. CDR1 MDHEN and CDR2 SYDVKM come from the germline V gene. Trimming stripped 6 bases from V and 0 bases from J, with 14 bases between. CDR3: CASSLWAPLNTEAFF. The CDR3 DNA is TGTGCCAGCAGCCTCTGGGCACCCCTGAACACTGAAGCTTTCTTT.

V gene TRBV5-1 combines with J gene TRBJ1-1; tentatively, D is TRBD1 (5 bases). This CDR3 is 14 amino acids long. Germline values: CDR1 SGHRS, CDR2 YFSETQ. The V end was cut by 3 bases, the J end by 2 bases, with 11 bases between. The CDR3: CASSSAGLNTEAFF. The CDR3 nucleotides are TGCGCCAGCAGCTCGGCAGGGCTTAACACTGAAGCTTTCTTT.

This chain connects TRBV5-1 to TRBJ1-1; possible D gene TRBD1, 5 bases. The CDR3 extends over 16 amino acids. Trimming took off 5 bases at V and 4 bases at J, with 21 bases between the two ends. Germline loops: CDR1 SGHRS, CDR2 YFSETQ. The CDR3 reads CASRGQGSRLGTEAFF. In DNA form, the CDR3 reads TGCGCCAGCAGGGGTCAGGGATCCCGGTTGGGCACTGAAGCTTTCTTT.

With regard to this clone: No DNA is shown, since the ends of the CDR3 on it are uncertain; the CDR3 is the one TCRdb lists. The chain combines TRBV19 with TRBJ1-5; TRBD1 is taken as the D call from the table, unchecked against the DNA. The CDR3 extends over 14 residues, inclusive of both ends. Germline V gene lookup returns CDR1 LNHDA and CDR2 SQIVND (reference sequence). The CDR3 region is CASTSDRVNQPQHF.

The V and J genes are TRBV7-9 and TRBJ2-1; D might be TRBD2 (5 bases). Between the trimmed V and J ends, which lost 4 bases and 2 bases, there was a span of 9 bases. CDR3 length: 14 amino acids. Germline CDR1 reads SEHNR; CDR2 reads FQNEAQ (reference sequence). The CDR3 loop is CASSSAGTYNEQFF. In nucleotides, the CDR3 is TGTGCCAGCAGCTCGGCGGGCACCTACAATGAGCAGTTCTTC.

The chain is built from TRBV28 and TRBJ2-2; perhaps TRBD2 as D (6 bases). Germline V gene lookup returns CDR1 MDHEN and CDR2 SYDVKM. The CDR3 spans 13 residues. Trimming stripped 7 bases from V and 10 bases from J, with 16 bases between. This chain's CDR3 is CASNSGGVEELFF. CDR3 nucleotides: TGTGCCAGCAACTCCGGGGGAGTGGAGGAGCTGTTTTTT.

V is TRBV13 and J is TRBJ1-1; 10 nucleotides match TRBD1. CDR3 length equals 16 residues. Germline trimming cut 3 bases from V and 2 bases from J; bases unmatched to any gene: 6. The germline V gene encodes CDR1 PRHDT and CDR2 FYEKMQ (reference sequence). The CDR3 here is CASSLRGQGRNTEAFF. The CDR3 nucleotides are TGTGCCAGCAGCTTGAGGGGACAGGGGAGAAACACTGAAGCTTTCTTT.

The chain carries TRBV5-6 and TRBJ1-1; no firm D call. Germline loops: CDR1 SGHDT, CDR2 YYEEEE. Trimming cost V 4 bases and J 5 bases, with 12 bases left between them. The CDR3 is 13 amino acids. The CDR3 reads CASSPGRWTEAFF. In nucleotides, the CDR3 is TGTGCCAGCAGCCCCGGGAGGTGGACTGAAGCTTTCTTT.

This chain uses TRBV5-1 with TRBJ2-1; D might be TRBD2 (6 bases). The CDR3 runs 15 residues. From germline, CDR1 is SGHRS and CDR2 YFSETQ. Trimming cost V 0 bases and J 7 bases, with 14 bases left between them. CDR3 coding DNA: TGCGCCAGCAGCTTGGAGGCCGGGAGAAAGAATGAGCAGTTCTTC. This sequence encodes CASSLEAGRKNEQFF.

The rearrangement links TRBV25-1 to TRBJ2-3; the D is unclear. The V end was cut by 1 base, the J end by 10 bases, with 9 bases between. Germline V gives CDR1 MGHDK, CDR2 SYGVNS. The CDR3 covers 12 residues. The CDR3 bases are TGTGCCAGCAGTGAATTACAGAATTCGCAGTATTTT. This sequence encodes CASSELQNSQYF. Together with reference TRBV25-1 and TRBJ2-3, the CDR3 gives the full variable domain: EADIYQTPRYLVIGTGKKITLECSQTMGHDKMYWYQQDPGMELHLIHYSYGVNSTEKGDLSSESTVSRIRTEHFPLTLESARPSHTSQYLCASSELQNSQYFGPGTRLTVL.

The V gene is TRBV7-6, the J gene TRBJ2-3, with D possibly matching TRBD1 (5 bases). CDR3 length: 15 amino acids. Germline-derived CDR1 and CDR2 are SGHVS and FNYEAQ. Trimming shortened V by 6 bases and J by 2 bases, and 15 bases separated the two germline ends. Here the CDR3 reads CASSLGVGNTDTQYF. In DNA form, the CDR3 reads TGTGCCAGCAGTCTAGGGGTAGGGAACACAGATACGCAGTATTTT.

The chain has TRBV10-3 and TRBJ2-5; TRBD2 is a possible D gene (6 bases). Matching the DNA end better, TRBJ2-7 makes the J call doubtful. Germline V gene lookup returns CDR1 ENHRY and CDR2 SYGVKD. The CDR3 covers 13 residues. The CDR3 DNA reads TGTGCCATCATGCGGGATTACTCCTACGAGCAGTACTTC. This gives the protein CAIMRDYSYEQYF.

The chain combines TRBV5-6 with TRBJ1-1; D might be TRBD1 (6 bases). V gave up 6 bases and J gave up 11 bases, with 17 bases separating them. Germline loops: CDR1 SGHDT, CDR2 YYEEEE. The CDR3 has 12 amino acids. The DNA for the CDR3 is TGTGCCAGCAACTTAGGTGGGGGCGCGGCTTTCTTT. Translating it yields CASNLGGGAAFF.

The genes are TRBV15 and TRBJ2-2; 12 bases match TRBD2. The CDR3 is made up of 18 amino acids. Trimming took 2 bases from V and 4 from J; bases not matched to a gene: 8. Germline V gene data show CDR1 as LNHNV and CDR2 as YYDKDF (reference sequence). As DNA, the CDR3 is TGTGCCACCAGCAGACTTGGACTAGCGGGAATGGGCACCGGGGAGCTGTTTTTT. This gives the protein CATSRLGLAGMGTGELFF.

J is TRBJ2-3 and V is TRBV19, with 8 bases aligning to TRBD2. CDR3 size: 16 residues. V was pared by 8 bases and J by 1 base, with 11 bases of the junction left unmatched. Germline-derived CDR1 and CDR2 are LNHDA and SQIVND (reference sequence). CDR3 region: CASLSLGAGGTDTQYF. CDR3 DNA sequence: TGTGCCAGTCTTTCCCTCGGAGCGGGAGGCACAGATACGCAGTATTTT.

The rearrangement uses TRBV19 and TRBJ2-3, with 7 nucleotides matching TRBD1. The length of the CDR3 is 14 residues. Trimming took 4 bases from V and 1 from J; bases not matched to a gene: 2. Germline loops: CDR1 LNHDA, CDR2 SQIVND (reference sequence). The DNA for the CDR3 is TGTGCCAGTAGTAGAGGACAGGGCACAGATACGCAGTATTTT. This codes for CASSRGQGTDTQYF.

The CDR3: CASSQSGANVLTF. In nucleotides, the CDR3 is TGTGCCAGCAGCCAGAGTGGGGCCAACGTCCTGACTTTC. The rearrangement joins TRBV14 to TRBJ2-6; D ambiguous. The germline V gene has CDR1 SGHDN and CDR2 FVKESK. The ends were cut back, 3 bases at V and 3 bases at J, with 3 bases in the middle. The CDR3 spans 13 residues.

The chain has TRBV7-3 and TRBJ2-2; maybe TRBD2 (6 bases). The CDR3 has 16 amino acids. Trimming took off 2 bases at V and 0 bases at J, with 10 bases between the two ends. CDR1 is SGHTA and CDR2 is FQGTGA in the germline V gene. The DNA for the CDR3 is TGTGCCAGCAGCTTACTGGGCGGGACGAACACCGGGGAGCTGTTTTTT. Translating it yields CASSLLGGTNTGELFF.

The V call is TRBV7-8, the J call TRBJ1-1, with D unclear. V shed 5 bases and J shed 2 bases, with 18 bases lying between them. This CDR3 has 16 amino acids. CDR1 SGHVS and CDR2 FQNEAQ come from the germline V gene. CDR3 DNA sequence: TGTGCCAGCAGCCCTCGACTGCCAAGTCAAAACACTGAAGCTTTCTTT. Protein product: CASSPRLPSQNTEAFF.

The chain carries TRBV13 and TRBJ2-7, with 9 positions matching TRBD1. This CDR3 is 14 amino acids long. Germline trimming cut 11 bases from V and 7 bases from J; bases unmatched to any gene: 15. CDR1 is PRHDT and CDR2 is FYEKMQ in the germline V gene (reference sequence). CDR3 sequence reads: CASSAGTGRHEQYF. Here the CDR3 DNA reads TGTGCCTCATCCGCCGGGACAGGGAGGCATGAGCAGTACTTC.

V usage is TRBV6-5 and J usage is TRBJ2-1; 13 bases match TRBD2. V shed 6 bases, J shed 8 bases, and the junction held 7 bases outside the gene matches. The germline V gene has CDR1 MNHEY and CDR2 SVGAGI. The CDR3 spans 15 residues. CDR3 in DNA: TGTGCCAGCAGGCTACTAGCGGGAGGGGAGCATGAGCAGTTCTTC. It specifies CASRLLAGGEHEQFF.

The J gene is TRBJ2-7, the V gene TRBV7-3; possibly TRBD2 for D (6 bases). The V and J ends lost 0 bases and 7 bases respectively, with 10 bases between them. The CDR3 covers 13 residues. Per germline, CDR1 SGHTA and CDR2 FQGTGA. CDR3: CASSLTGGVEQYF. CDR3 DNA sequence: TGTGCCAGCAGCTTAACCGGAGGGGTTGAGCAGTACTTC.

J is TRBJ1-2 and V is TRBV7-2, with D maybe TRBD1 (5 bases). CDR1 and CDR2 (germline): SGHTA, FQGNSA. This CDR3 region has 17 residues. The ends were cut back, 5 bases at V and 2 bases at J, with 21 bases in the middle. The CDR3 DNA follows: TGTGCCAGCAGCCCACACAGGTCTCAGGGCTTAAACTATGGCTACACCTTC. The encoded protein is CASSPHRSQGLNYGYTF.

V and J are TRBV7-6 and TRBJ2-2; 12 bases match TRBD2. V lost 1 base to trimming and J lost 7 bases; unmatched junction nucleotides: 4. Germline V gene lookup returns CDR1 SGHVS and CDR2 FNYEAQ. The CDR3 runs to 16 residues. The CDR3 sequence: CASSLGTSGKVGELFF. In nucleotides, the CDR3 is TGTGCCAGCAGCTTAGGGACTAGCGGGAAGGTCGGGGAGCTGTTTTTT.

This chain joins TRBV5-1 and TRBJ1-1; D possibly corresponds to TRBD1 (5 bases). Trimming removed 0 bases at V and 6 bases at J, with 15 bases between. CDR1 is SGHRS, CDR2 YFSETQ, per germline. This CDR3 has 15 residues. CDR3 protein: CASSLAPAGRAEAFF. CDR3 DNA sequence: TGCGCCAGCAGCTTGGCTCCTGCAGGGAGGGCTGAAGCTTTCTTT.